This TCR beta chain was sequenced for a study of T cell responses to AZD1222 COVID-19 vaccine. Study-wide findings and caveats: Baseline seropositivity characterized only a handful of AZD1222 recipients. Clonal diversity may have been underestimated in mostly white British donors. Repertoires were sampled only after the peak T cell response. Recipients of two AZD1222 doses showed rising Spike-specific TCR breadth and depth.

Libraries were prepared by immunoSEQ multiplex PCR; TCRdb keeps only in-frame clonotypes and omits some of them. The table records around 130,000 clones, about 86% of them present only once. Trimming took 0 bases from V and 0 from J, leaving 15 bases between them. The CDR3 is 18 residues long. Germline values: CDR1 SEHNR, CDR2 FQNEAQ (reference sequence). A word on this clone: Its antigen is unknown.

The chain recombines TRBV7-9 with TRBJ1-5, with D maybe TRBD1 (5 bases). The material was peripheral blood, obtained 28 days after the second AZD1222 dose. The receptor comes from an adult who received the AZD1222 COVID-19 vaccine. CDR3 sequence: CASSLAVVGGNSNQPQHF. In nucleotides, the CDR3 is TGTGCCAGCAGCTTAGCGGTCGTGGGGGGGAATAGCAATCAGCCCCAGCATTTT.